The 23 T cell receptor beta chains presented below share a single source sample, sequenced in a study of cytomegalovirus exposure and HLA in healthy donors. Use of 60 Vbeta and 13 Jbeta primers characterized the PCR. Measured with immunoSEQ multiplex PCR; TCRdb has only the in-frame clones, and not every one. The table has 150,000 to 200,000 clones, 75% to 85% seen once. Input material: PBMCs. The receptors come from a man aged 25 to 40 in good health and CMV-seropositive.

This clone was recorded once. This CDR3 is CASSFPIGGSGTATYEQYF. CDR3 nucleotide sequence: TGTGCCAGCAGCTTCCCTATCGGGGGGAGCGGGACTGCAACCTACGAGCAGTACTTC. J is TRBJ2-7 and V is TRBV28; 7 positions agree with TRBD2. Germline values: CDR1 MDHEN, CDR2 SYDVKM. This CDR3 comprises 19 residues. Trimming at V came to 6 bases and at J to 2 bases, leaving 22 bases not matched to a gene.

The V call is TRBV11-2, the J call TRBJ2-7, with a weak D call TRBD2 (6 bases). This CDR3 is built from 13 residues. Germline V gene data show CDR1 as SGHAT and CDR2 as FQNNGV. Between the trimmed V and J ends, which lost 3 bases and 5 bases, there was a span of 11 bases. DNA of the CDR3: TGTGCCAGCAGCTTTCAGGGACTCGACGAGCAGTACTTC. Translating it yields CASSFQGLDEQYF. The full variable domain, completed using reference TRBV11-2 and TRBJ2-7, is EAGVAQSPRYKIIEKRQSVAFWCNPISGHATLYWYQQILGQGPKLLIQFQNNGVVDDSQLPKDRFSAERLKGVDSTLKIQPAKLEDSAVYLCASSFQGLDEQYFGPGTRLTVT.

This clone was seen a few times. The J gene is TRBJ2-2, the V gene TRBV29-1; no definite D call. Germline V gene sequence: CDR1 SQVTM, CDR2 ANQGSEA. V lost 7 bases and J lost 1, with 4 bases in between. The CDR3 covers 11 residues. The CDR3 DNA reads TGCAGCGGGAGGAACACCGGGGAGCTGTTTTTT. This codes for CSGRNTGELFF.

The chain employs TRBV6-5 and TRBJ1-5, with D possibly being TRBD1 (5 bases). CDR3 length equals 14 residues. Germline V gene sequence: CDR1 MNHEY, CDR2 SVGAGI. Trimming shortened V by 6 bases and J by 4 bases, and 13 bases separated the two germline ends. The DNA for the CDR3 is TGTGCCAGCAGCCGGGGGGTTCCAAATCAGCCCCAGCATTTT. Amino acids: CASSRGVPNQPQHF.

The chain joins TRBV5-1 to TRBJ2-5; D is perhaps TRBD1 (6 bases). In germline, CDR1 is SGHRS, CDR2 YFSETQ. V was clipped by 5 bases and J by 1 base, with 15 bases between them. The CDR3 extends over 15 amino acids. CDR3 in amino acids: CASSFSGTFQETQYF. DNA of the CDR3: TGCGCCAGCAGTTTCTCTGGGACATTCCAAGAGACCCAGTACTTC.

V is TRBV6-1 and J is TRBJ1-5, with D possibly matching TRBD1 (6 bases). Germline CDR1 is MNHNS and CDR2 is SASEGT. Trimming pared 2 bases from V and 2 bases from J, leaving 16 bases between. This CDR3 is built from 17 residues. CDR3 sequence reads: CASSELVRAGGNQPQHF. The CDR3 region has the DNA TGTGCCAGCAGTGAACTAGTAAGGGCAGGGGGCAATCAGCCCCAGCATTTT.

The chain couples TRBV5-5 to TRBJ2-7; tentative D call: TRBD2 (5 bases). CDR3 length: 13 residues. Trimming removed 6 bases from V and 3 bases from J, with 13 bases in between. The V gene's germline CDR1 is SGHKS and CDR2 YYEKEE (reference sequence). In nucleotides, the CDR3 is TGTGCCAGCAACGCCGGGATAAACTACGAGCAGTACTTC. It codes for CASNAGINYEQYF.

The chain joins TRBV21-1 to TRBJ2-5; the table calls TRBD1, which could not be checked here. Near its end, the DNA agrees better with TRBJ2-7, so the J call may be wrong. TRBV21-1 is labeled a pseudogene. The CDR3 sequence is 15 residues long. CDR3 protein: CASSYRTLGSYEQYF. CDR3 DNA sequence: TGTGCCAGCAGCTATAGGACACTTGGTAGCTACGAGCAGTACTTC.

The rearrangement uses TRBV14 and TRBJ2-5; TRBD2 aligns across 7 bases. Per germline, CDR1 SGHDN and CDR2 FVKESK. V was pared by 1 base and J by 4 bases, with 0 bases of the junction left unmatched. The CDR3 is made up of 13 amino acids. The CDR3: CASSQGGGETQYF. DNA for the CDR3: TGTGCCAGCAGCCAAGGGGGGGGAGAGACCCAGTACTTC.

The genes are TRBV5-1 and TRBJ1-3; 9 nucleotides align to TRBD1. The ends lost 2 bases at V and 4 bases at J; junction bases unmatched: 4. This CDR3 has 15 residues. Germline V gene sequence: CDR1 SGHRS, CDR2 YFSETQ. The CDR3 reads CASSLQGAIGNTIYF. The CDR3 bases are TGCGCCAGCAGCTTACAGGGGGCGATAGGAAACACCATATATTTT. Supplemented by reference TRBV5-1 and TRBJ1-3, the full variable domain reads KAGVTQTPRYLIKTRGQQVTLSCSPISGHRSVSWYQQTPGQGLQFLFEYFSETQRNKGNFPGRFSGRQFSNSRSEMNVSTLELGDSALYLCASSLQGAIGNTIYFGEGSWLTVV.

This chain joins TRBV28 and TRBJ2-1, with D possibly being TRBD2 (5 bases). Germline loops: CDR1 MDHEN, CDR2 SYDVKM. V lost 8 bases to trimming and J lost 9 bases, with 23 bases between them. The CDR3 is 15 amino acids. In DNA, the CDR3 is TGTGCCAGCTTAGGGTCCCAAGCGGCAAGCAGTGAGCAGTTCTTC. It specifies CASLGSQAASSEQFF.

This clone appeared once. The chain is built from TRBV7-6 and TRBJ2-5, with D perhaps matching TRBD2 (6 bases). Germline values: CDR1 SGHVS, CDR2 FNYEAQ. Deletions cut 7 bases from V and 4 bases from J, with 13 bases between. This CDR3 comprises 13 residues. As DNA, the CDR3 is TGTGCCAGCACCCCGCTCGGGGGAGAGACCCAGTACTTC. Translated: CASTPLGGETQYF.

V is TRBV13 and J is TRBJ2-5; D is undetermined. The V end lost 2 bases, the J end lost 1 base, and 5 bases lay between the germline ends. CDR1 is PRHDT, CDR2 FYEKMQ, per germline (reference sequence). The CDR3 loop spans 13 amino acids. The CDR3 region has the DNA TGTGCCAGCAGCTTAAACAGCCAAGAGACCCAGTACTTC. This sequence encodes CASSLNSQETQYF.

V usage is TRBV4-1 and J usage is TRBJ2-5, with D perhaps TRBD2 (6 bases). Germline values: CDR1 MGHRA, CDR2 YSYEKL. V was clipped by 2 bases and J by 11 bases, with 15 bases between them. The CDR3 extends over 13 amino acids. CDR3 nucleotides: TGCGCCAGCAGCCAATGGGACTCGGGGGAGCAGTACTTC. Translating gives CASSQWDSGEQYF.

The chain couples TRBV10-2 to TRBJ2-5, with TRBD2 identical over 10 bases. CDR3 length equals 17 residues. The V segment lost 4 bases and the J segment 5 bases; nucleotides outside the gene matches: 13. The germline gives CDR1 WSHSY, CDR2 SAAADI. For the CDR3, the DNA is TGCGCCAGCAGTGCCCCAAGGAGACTAGCGGGTCGGGAGACCCAGTACTTC. This encodes CASSAPRRLAGRETQYF.

The rearrangement uses TRBV5-6 and TRBJ1-1, with 11 bases identical to TRBD1. J lost 3 bases, V lost 3 bases, and 1 base had no gene match. CDR1 SGHDT and CDR2 YYEEEE come from the germline V gene. The CDR3 has 14 residues. CDR3 amino acids: CASSWGQGDTEAFF. The CDR3 coding sequence is TGTGCCAGCAGCTGGGGACAGGGGGACACTGAAGCTTTCTTT.

The table lists this clone with a few counts. This chain joins TRBV19 and TRBJ2-3; 9 bases align to TRBD2. Germline loops: CDR1 LNHDA, CDR2 SQIVND (reference sequence). J gave up 4 bases and V 5 bases, and 7 bases lay outside the gene matches. The CDR3 is made up of 15 amino acids. The CDR3 protein is CASSRSLAGPDTQYF. CDR3 coding DNA: TGTGCCAGTAGTCGCTCGCTAGCGGGACCAGATACGCAGTATTTT.

This clone was observed a handful of times. The rearrangement uses TRBV6-6 and TRBJ2-7, with 10 bases matching TRBD1. Germline values: CDR1 MNHNY, CDR2 SVGAGI (reference sequence). The V gene end was trimmed by 6 bases and the J gene end by 1 base; junction bases not matched to a gene: 6. The length of the CDR3 is 15 residues. The chain's CDR3 is CASSTRGQGSYEQYF. The DNA of the CDR3 is TGTGCCAGCAGCACCCGGGGACAGGGGTCCTACGAGCAGTACTTC.

V is TRBV29-1 and J is TRBJ2-1, with TRBD2 matching over 9 bases. There are 18 residues in the CDR3. Germline V gene sequence: CDR1 SQVTM, CDR2 ANQGSEA. V shed 5 bases, J shed 6 bases, and the junction held 20 bases outside the gene matches. This CDR3 is CSVPEGLAGPRAGNEQFF. DNA of the CDR3: TGCAGCGTTCCGGAAGGGCTAGCGGGACCTAGAGCCGGCAATGAGCAGTTCTTC.

The chain has TRBV28 and TRBJ1-5; possible D gene TRBD1, 5 bases. Trimming shortened V by 2 bases and J by 2 bases, and 7 bases separated the two germline ends. Per the germline V gene, CDR1 is MDHEN and CDR2 is SYDVKM. The CDR3 sequence is 14 residues long. As DNA, the CDR3 is TGTGCCAGCAGTTTAGGAGGGGGCAATCAGCCCCAGCATTTT. It encodes CASSLGGGNQPQHF.

This chain links TRBV19 with TRBJ2-3; 7 bases are a match to TRBD2. V was pared by 5 bases and J by 1 base, with 3 bases of the junction left unmatched. The CDR3 sequence is 14 residues long. Germline values: CDR1 LNHDA, CDR2 SQIVND (reference sequence). The CDR3 nucleotides read TGTGCCAGTAGTCCGGGGAGGGGCACAGATACGCAGTATTTT. This codes for CASSPGRGTDTQYF.

This clone was recorded once. This rearrangement joins TRBV6-1 to TRBJ1-1; D gene ambiguous. This CDR3 has 14 amino acids. The V and J ends lost 5 bases and 3 bases respectively, with 13 bases between them. Germline V lookup: CDR1 MNHNS, CDR2 SASEGT. Written as DNA, the CDR3 is TGTGCCAGCAGTAGTTGGGAGGCTGACACTGAAGCTTTCTTT. This translates into CASSSWEADTEAFF.

V usage is TRBV5-1 and J usage is TRBJ1-2; 9 positions agree with TRBD1. The CDR3 length is 14 residues. CDR1 is SGHRS, CDR2 YFSETQ, per germline. The J segment lost 8 bases and the V segment lost 4 bases, leaving 9 bases of the junction unmatched. DNA of the CDR3: TGCGCCAGCAGCGTCCGGGACAGGGTAGAGGGCTACACCTTC. Its translation: CASSVRDRVEGYTF.